This TCR beta chain was documented in a study of CD8 T cells in Susac syndrome. Overall study findings and caveats: As acknowledged by the study, its TCR sequencing and HLA analysis included a relatively small number of individuals.

With regard to this clonotype: The target antigen is unknown.

Trimming shortened V by 5 bases and J by 10 bases, and 14 bases separated the two germline ends. Germline loops: CDR1 SEHNR, CDR2 FQNEAQ (reference sequence). The CDR3 sequence is 12 residues long. RNA totalling about 0.5 to 1 ug underwent reverse transcription with random hexamers. TCRdb itself ran the immunoSEQ multiplex PCR reads through MiXCR, one entry per CDR3 protein. The profile shows roughly 47,000 distinct CDR3 sequences, 92% of them singletons. Purification of the CD8+ and CD4+ T cells relied on negative isolation, and TEMRA cells underwent FACS enrichment. Sequenced: CD8+ T cells from PBMCs. This chain joins TRBV7-9 and TRBJ1-1, with D maybe TRBD1 (5 bases). The receptor's source is a human donor in good health. The CDR3 sequence: CASSPKEGRAFF. The CDR3 DNA follows: TGTGCCAGCAGCCCGAAGGAGGGGCGAGCTTTCTTT.